This TCR beta chain was found in a study of cytomegalovirus exposure and HLA in healthy donors (dated by TCRdb to the late 2010s). Regarding the research as a whole: According to a later analysis, one platform produced both the roughly 110 validation repertoires and the roughly 640 repertoires of the first cohort. The study aimed to test whether signatures of past pathogen exposure could be identified by cataloging public T cell receptors. In addition to the first cohort of several hundred subjects, a separate validation cohort of approximately 130 different subjects was used. To predict cytomegalovirus infection status, the study combined high-throughput TCR immunosequencing, statistical association of individual TCRs with disease status, and machine learning.

Separate from the approximately 700-subject first cohort, the validation cohort of some 130 subjects was the group to which the donors belonged. From the germline V gene, CDR1 is SGHDN and CDR2 is FVKESK. V and J are truncated by 0 bases and 4 bases respectively, leaving an intervening sequence of 9 bases. The CDR3 holds 14 amino acids from the cysteine to the phenylalanine. Of the read, only the CDR3 DNA is kept; its 42 bases are in frame from base 1. The study at large found these results: Of the cluster scores, roughly 95% were above 0 in a later analysis, which found that TCRs clustered in the first cohort also tended to co-occur in the 120 validation repertoires. In the study, approximately 150 TCR beta chains were listed as associated with cytomegalovirus. The classifier was reported to diagnose cytomegalovirus status with high specificity and sensitivity in both the original and validation cohorts. In vitro tests confirmed that a few of the cytomegalovirus-associated TCR beta chains recognize cytomegalovirus antigens. The authors suggested that the approach could potentially be generalized to other disease states and immunological phenotypes. A later analysis had no HLA typing for the validation cohort, so co-occurrence there was scored across all 120 or so repertoires. Most TCR sequences were observed very rarely across donors, whereas some public TCRs were present in many individuals.

About this clone: No antigen is known for it. No per-base quality is available; no much larger clone lies one base away.

Libraries were built with the immunoSEQ multiplex PCR assay. As for the authors' bioinformatics: A statistical classification framework was developed to diagnose cytomegalovirus status using the catalog of TCR beta chain sequences. In TCRdb, the immuneACCESS table is reduced to in-frame sequences with V and J assigned. These tables do not hold every clone; where another copy was compared, an unresolved V gene accounts for under half, and the others remain unexplained. D and trimming were read from the DNA, whereas the V and J calls and clone size are those reported in that table. The sample data list a few hundred thousand clones, and just over 85% of these were observed just once. Roughly 0.82% of the sample is taken by the ten largest.

The TCR originated in a woman younger than 35 in good health and CMV-seronegative. Recombination connected TRBV14 to TRBJ1-2; a confident D gene designation cannot be given. The sequenced material came from PBMCs. The CDR3 reads as follows: CASSQEERGYGYTF. The DNA sequence follows: TGTGCCAGCAGCCAAGAAGAACGGGGCTATGGCTACACCTTC.